The 23 T cell receptor beta chains below come from one sample, sequenced in a study of a mutant IDH1 vaccine in newly diagnosed glioma. Time point noted: baseline, week 1 (first vaccination visit). Documented treatment: pre-vaccination baseline after standard-of-care therapy. Measured with immunoSEQ multiplex PCR; TCRdb has only the in-frame clones, and not every one. The sample lists tens of thousands of clones; about 80% were seen once. The input for sequencing was PBMCs, taken from a glioma patient treated with radiotherapy, temozolomide or both. All receptors derive from a man between 25 and 39 years old with glioma.

This clone was recorded once. CDR3 coding DNA: TGTGCCAGTAGTATAGATATTGCAGGGGTCGAGCAGTACTTC. It is translated as CASSIDIAGVEQYF. V usage is TRBV19 and J usage is TRBJ2-7; weak D call: TRBD1 (6 bases). The CDR3 spans 14 residues. Trimming removed 0 bases from V and 6 bases from J, with 12 bases in between. Germline V lookup: CDR1 LNHDA, CDR2 SQIVND (reference sequence).

This clone was counted between two and nine times. The V gene is TRBV5-5, the J gene TRBJ1-5; TRBD1 aligns across 9 bases. CDR3 length equals 15 residues. Germline-derived CDR1 and CDR2 are SGHKS and YYEKEE (reference sequence). Trimming removed 3 bases from V and 4 bases from J; junction bases left unmatched: 5. DNA of the CDR3: TGTGCCAGCAGCTCACAGGGGGCGGCAAATCAGCCCCAGCATTTT. Translated: CASSSQGAANQPQHF.

This clone was detected only a few times. This chain uses TRBV30 with TRBJ1-1; no clear D gene. Trimming took off 4 bases at V and 2 bases at J, with 14 bases between the two ends. The CDR3 has 14 amino acids. Germline lookup yields CDR1 GTSNPN and CDR2 SVGIG (reference sequence). This CDR3 is CAWTPKSHNTEAFF. DNA for the CDR3: TGTGCCTGGACGCCGAAATCTCATAACACTGAAGCTTTCTTT.

The V and J genes are TRBV4-1 and TRBJ2-3, with TRBD1 as a possible D gene (6 bases). CDR3 length equals 14 residues. The germline gives CDR1 MGHRA, CDR2 YSYEKL. The ends were cut back, 2 bases at V and 4 bases at J, with 10 bases in the middle. In DNA form, the CDR3 reads TGCGCCAGCAGCCAACGACAGGAGTCAGATACGCAGTATTTT. This sequence encodes CASSQRQESDTQYF.

The rearrangement joins TRBV5-6 to TRBJ1-1; D unclear. Germline values: CDR1 SGHDT, CDR2 YYEEEE. The CDR3 covers 15 residues. Between the trimmed V and J ends, which lost 4 bases and 0 bases, there was a span of 13 bases. CDR3 region: CASSPTPKMNTEAFF. The CDR3 DNA follows: TGTGCCAGCAGCCCAACACCGAAGATGAACACTGAAGCTTTCTTT.

The chain has TRBV25-1 and TRBJ1-4, with D perhaps TRBD1 (6 bases). The CDR3 length is 15 residues. Looked up from germline, CDR1 is MGHDK and CDR2 is SYGVNS. The V end was cut by 4 bases, the J end by 5 bases, with 14 bases between. CDR3 region: CASSGPDRPNEKLFF. As DNA, the CDR3 is TGTGCCAGCAGTGGACCAGACAGGCCAAATGAAAAACTGTTTTTT.

This chain links TRBV7-9 with TRBJ2-3, with 7 positions matching TRBD1. Trimming took 2 bases from V and 1 from J; bases not matched to a gene: 9. Germline V gene lookup returns CDR1 SEHNR and CDR2 FQNEAQ (reference sequence). This CDR3 comprises 17 residues. The CDR3 bases are TGTGCCAGCAGCTTACGGTTAAGGGGGCCGGGCACAGATACGCAGTATTTT. Translating it yields CASSLRLRGPGTDTQYF.

This clone was seen a single time. The chain is built from TRBV25-1 and TRBJ2-7; D is ambiguous. The germline CDR1 and CDR2 sequences are MGHDK and SYGVNS. Trimming removed 5 bases from V and 3 bases from J, with 8 bases in between. This CDR3 has 12 residues. The CDR3 DNA sequence: TGTGCCAGCAGTTTATCGGGCTACGAGCAGTACTTC. Translating gives CASSLSGYEQYF.

This clone appeared a single time. J is TRBJ2-2 and V is TRBV5-6; weak D call: TRBD2 (7 bases). Germline lookup yields CDR1 SGHDT and CDR2 YYEEEE. The CDR3 contains 16 residues. Trimming pared 2 bases from V and 6 bases from J, leaving 17 bases between. In DNA form, the CDR3 reads TGTGCCAGCAGCTTTGATGGGGGCGCGGGGGCCGGGGAGCTGTTTTTT. Its translation is CASSFDGGAGAGELFF.

This clone was counted a few times. This chain uses TRBV30 with TRBJ1-1; D perhaps matches TRBD1 (6 bases). The V and J ends lost 0 bases and 7 bases respectively, with 18 bases between them. This CDR3 region has 15 residues. CDR1 GTSNPN and CDR2 SVGIG come from the germline V gene (reference sequence). CDR3 in DNA: TGTGCCTGGAGTGTAGGGGGAAGTTGGGGCCTTGAAGCTTTCTTT. Its translation is CAWSVGGSWGLEAFF.

The chain is built from TRBV4-1 and TRBJ2-7; possibly TRBD1 for D (6 bases). The CDR3 length is 15 residues. Germline V gives CDR1 MGHRA, CDR2 YSYEKL. Trimming took off 0 bases at V and 5 bases at J, with 14 bases between the two ends. CDR3 sequence reads: CASSQDPARGDEQYF. CDR3 coding DNA: TGCGCCAGCAGCCAAGACCCCGCCAGGGGCGACGAGCAGTACTTC.

This clone was counted between two and nine times. This chain joins TRBV5-1 and TRBJ1-1; 8 nucleotides match TRBD1. Looked up from germline, CDR1 is SGHRS and CDR2 is YFSETQ. The CDR3 sequence is 15 residues long. V trimming: 0 bases; J trimming: 0 bases; junction bases outside the gene matches: 1. The CDR3 sequence is CASSLGTGMNTEAFF. As DNA, the CDR3 is TGCGCCAGCAGCTTGGGGACAGGGATGAACACTGAAGCTTTCTTT.

This chain uses TRBV2 with TRBJ1-2; D is unresolved. This CDR3 spans 12 amino acids. V was trimmed by 0 bases and J by 4 bases, leaving 3 bases between them. Germline assignment: CDR1 SNHLY and CDR2 FYNNEI. The CDR3: CASSEAVYGYTF. The CDR3 coding sequence is TGTGCCAGCAGTGAAGCGGTCTATGGCTACACCTTC.

The gene calls are TRBV19 and TRBJ1-1; a weak D match, TRBD1 (6 bases). The V end lost 7 bases, the J end lost 5 bases, and 23 bases lay between the germline ends. The CDR3 totals 16 residues. The germline gives CDR1 LNHDA, CDR2 SQIVND (reference sequence). The CDR3 region has the DNA TGTGCCAGTACTCGCGAGGGGGGGCTGGTCTGGACTGAAGCTTTCTTT. Translating gives CASTREGGLVWTEAFF.

The chain joins TRBV4-1 to TRBJ1-6, with D tentatively TRBD1 (5 bases). CDR3 length equals 17 residues. Germline V gene data show CDR1 as MGHRA and CDR2 as YSYEKL. V was trimmed by 4 bases and J by 8 bases, leaving 21 bases between them. The CDR3 DNA reads as TGCGCCAGCAGCCTTCCCTTCGACAGCTCGGTTGATTCACCCCTCCACTTT. Protein: CASSLPFDSSVDSPLHF.

V usage is TRBV15 and J usage is TRBJ1-5; 8 bases map to TRBD1. This CDR3 comprises 17 residues. V trimming: 3 bases; J trimming: 4 bases; junction bases outside the gene matches: 11. From germline, CDR1 is LNHNV and CDR2 YYDKDF (reference sequence). The CDR3 DNA follows: TGTGCCACCAGCAGTTATTCAGGGGGCCTTATTAATCAGCCCCAGCATTTT. Its protein is CATSSYSGGLINQPQHF.

The rearrangement links TRBV5-5 to TRBJ1-2; no definite D call. The CDR3 has 17 residues. Trimming took off 0 bases at V and 8 bases at J, with 23 bases between the two ends. CDR1 is SGHKS and CDR2 is YYEKEE in the germline V gene (reference sequence). The CDR3 region has the DNA TGTGCCAGCAGCTTGGGTGTCACAATGGCGCATAGGTCGGGCTACACCTTC. Its protein product is CASSLGVTMAHRSGYTF.

V is TRBV30 and J is TRBJ1-2; unclear D gene. CDR1 GTSNPN and CDR2 SVGIG come from the germline V gene (reference sequence). The CDR3 consists of 11 residues. Trimming removed 8 bases from V and 2 bases from J, with 9 bases in between. CDR3 in DNA: TGTGCCAGCGGACGAAACTATGGCTACACCTTC. Protein sequence: CASGRNYGYTF.

The chain joins TRBV19 to TRBJ2-1; 14 bases match TRBD2. From germline, CDR1 is LNHDA and CDR2 SQIVND (reference sequence). This CDR3 is 18 amino acids long. V was pared by 4 bases and J by 4 bases, with 9 bases of the junction left unmatched. DNA for the CDR3: TGTGCCAGTAGTAAGACTAGCGGGGGGGCCATGGCGTACAATGAGCAGTTCTTC. It encodes CASSKTSGGAMAYNEQFF.

The chain is built from TRBV7-2 and TRBJ2-5, with D possibly TRBD1 on 6 matching bases. V was clipped by 3 bases and J by 3 bases, with 14 bases between them. The CDR3 is made up of 15 amino acids. Germline loops: CDR1 SGHTA, CDR2 FQGNSA. The CDR3 region is CASSLTGITEETQYF. CDR3 coding DNA: TGTGCCAGCAGCTTGACAGGTATTACAGAAGAGACCCAGTACTTC.

This chain links TRBV7-9 with TRBJ2-3; 9 positions agree with TRBD2. Germline trimming cut 2 bases from V and 0 bases from J; bases unmatched to any gene: 6. The CDR3 sequence is 17 residues long. The V gene's germline CDR1 is SEHNR and CDR2 FQNEAQ (reference sequence). CDR3 in amino acids: CASSLTGGRASTDTQYF. The CDR3 DNA reads TGTGCCAGCAGCTTAACGGGCGGGAGGGCCAGCACAGATACGCAGTATTTT.

This chain's CDR3 is CASSIPNAETQYF. In DNA form, the CDR3 reads TGTGCCAGTAGTATACCAAACGCAGAGACCCAGTACTTC. The genes are TRBV19 and TRBJ2-5; D remains ambiguous. CDR1 and CDR2 (germline): LNHDA, SQIVND (reference sequence). The V end lost 2 bases, the J end lost 4 bases, and 8 bases lay between the germline ends. This CDR3 is 13 amino acids long. Looking up the rest from reference TRBV19 and TRBJ2-5 gives the full variable domain: DGGITQSPKYLFRKEGQNVTLSCEQNLNHDAMYWYRQDPGQGLRLIYYSQIVNDFQKGDIAEGYSVSREKKESFPLTVTSAQKNPTAFYLCASSIPNAETQYFGPGTRLLVL.

The genes are TRBV5-1 and TRBJ1-4; D perhaps matches TRBD1 (5 bases). Trimming removed 1 base at V and 5 bases at J, with 9 bases between. This CDR3 is 14 amino acids long. The germline V gene has CDR1 SGHRS and CDR2 YFSETQ. The CDR3: CASSLSRTNEKLFF. CDR3 sequence (DNA): TGCGCCAGCAGCTTGTCACGGACAAATGAAAAACTGTTTTTT.